Shown below are 8 T cell receptor beta chains from a single sample sequenced in a study of technical replicates of blood from several donors. The method was immunoSEQ multiplex PCR; TCRdb's version includes in-frame clones alone and lacks a portion of them. This sample carries roughly 68,000 clones, approximately 93% of them seen once, and the ten largest clones take 4.7%. The sequenced sample consisted of PBMCs. The receptors originated from a human donor in good health. Some clones in this sample may be carry-over from other donors' samples.

The chain joins TRBV6-6 to TRBJ1-5; no clear D. Trimming left V 2 bases short and J 1 base short, with 12 bases between. Per the germline V gene, CDR1 is MNHNY and CDR2 is SVGAGI (reference sequence). This CDR3 spans 16 amino acids. In DNA form, the CDR3 reads TGTGCCAGCAGTTACGTTCGTTCAGCGAGCAATCAGCCCCAGCATTTT. Its protein product is CASSYVRSASNQPQHF.

This chain links TRBV4-1 with TRBJ2-7; the match to TRBD1 covers 8 bases. Germline V gives CDR1 MGHRA, CDR2 YSYEKL. CDR3 length: 16 residues. V lost 3 bases to trimming and J lost 2 bases; unmatched junction nucleotides: 9. CDR3 in amino acids: CASSQGAGTGTYEQYF. DNA of the CDR3: TGCGCCAGCAGCCAGGGGGCCGGGACAGGCACCTACGAGCAGTACTTC.

The gene calls are TRBV19 and TRBJ2-7; 9 nucleotides align to TRBD1. The ends lost 6 bases at V and 5 bases at J; junction bases unmatched: 8. CDR1 is LNHDA and CDR2 is SQIVND in the germline V gene (reference sequence). There are 14 residues in the CDR3. This CDR3 reads CASRLQGAQNEQYF. CDR3 DNA: TGTGCCAGTAGGTTACAGGGGGCGCAGAACGAGCAGTACTTC. The complete variable domain, with remaining parts taken from reference TRBV19 and TRBJ2-7, reads DGGITQSPKYLFRKEGQNVTLSCEQNLNHDAMYWYRQDPGQGLRLIYYSQIVNDFQKGDIAEGYSVSREKKESFPLTVTSAQKNPTAFYLCASRLQGAQNEQYFGPGTRLTVT.

The CDR3, as DNA: TGTGCCAGCAGCTCTCAGGGGAACACTGAAGCTTTCTTT. As protein: CASSSQGNTEAFF. The rearrangement links TRBV7-2 to TRBJ1-1, with a weak D call TRBD1 (5 bases). The CDR3 contains 13 residues. V was shortened by 4 bases and J by 1 base, with 7 bases between the two germline ends. CDR1 and CDR2 (germline): SGHTA, FQGNSA. The entire variable domain, with the rest obtained from reference TRBV7-2 and TRBJ1-1, is as follows: GAGVSQSPSNKVTEKGKDVELRCDPISGHTALYWYRQSLGQGLEFLIYFQGNSAPDKSGLPSDRFSAERTGGSVSTLTIQRTQQEDSAVYLCASSSQGNTEAFFGQGTRLTVV.

This chain joins TRBV14 and TRBJ1-5; 8 nucleotides align to TRBD1. J gave up 0 bases and V 0 bases, and 13 bases lay outside the gene matches. The CDR3 is made up of 20 amino acids. Germline CDR1 is SGHDN and CDR2 is FVKESK. The CDR3 region has the DNA TGTGCCAGCAGCCAAGAGGTCGGATCGACAGGGGTCGTTAGCAATCAGCCCCAGCATTTT. It codes for CASSQEVGSTGVVSNQPQHF.

The gene calls are TRBV10-3 and TRBJ2-2, with TRBD1 matching 8 bases. V dropped 4 bases and J dropped 0; count of bases not matched to a gene: 4. The germline CDR1 and CDR2 sequences are ENHRY and SYGVKD. The CDR3 totals 16 residues. The CDR3 loop reads CAISGDRGSNTGELFF. CDR3 DNA: TGTGCCATCAGTGGTGACAGGGGCTCGAACACCGGGGAGCTGTTTTTT.

The chain combines TRBV7-9 with TRBJ1-4, with D uncertain. This CDR3 is 14 amino acids long. Trimming removed 2 bases at V and 1 base at J, with 5 bases between. Germline values: CDR1 SEHNR, CDR2 FQNEAQ (reference sequence). CDR3 region: CASSLSGTNEKLFF. The CDR3 region has the DNA TGTGCCAGCAGCTTAAGCGGAACTAATGAAAAACTGTTTTTT.

The V call is TRBV6-6, the J call TRBJ2-7; 9 bases agree with TRBD2. The V gene end was trimmed by 6 bases and the J gene end by 5 bases; junction bases not matched to a gene: 14. CDR1 is MNHNY, CDR2 SVGAGI, per germline (reference sequence). The CDR3 length is 16 residues. CDR3 in amino acids: CASSPSRAGGLNEQYF. CDR3 DNA sequence: TGTGCCAGCAGCCCGTCCAGGGCGGGAGGGCTCAACGAGCAGTACTTC.